Shown below are 12 T cell receptor beta chains from a single sample sequenced in a study of T cell repertoires in cytomegalovirus infection. TCRdb re-analysed the reads in MiXCR, keeping a single row per CDR3 protein. The sample yields a few hundred thousand distinct CDR3 sequences, 26% seen once. The sequenced sample consisted of PBMCs. These TCRs come from a human donor in good health (CMV status not recorded). Some clones in this sample may be carry-over from other donors' samples.

This clonotype has ten or more counts. The rearrangement joins TRBV6-2 or TRBV6-3 to TRBJ1-2; D is undetermined. V lost 2 bases to trimming and J lost 2 bases, with 6 bases between them. The CDR3 has 13 amino acids. Germline V CDR1 and CDR2: MNHEY, SVGEGT. The CDR3 bases are TGTGCCAGCAGTTACGGGCAGAACTATGGCTACACCTTC. It is translated as CASSYGQNYGYTF.

This clonotype was observed a handful of times. The chain carries TRBV7-9 and TRBJ2-1; D not resolved. Between the trimmed V and J ends, which lost 2 bases and 5 bases, there was a span of 13 bases. The CDR3 contains 15 residues. CDR1 and CDR2 from the germline V gene are SEHNR and FQNEAQ (reference sequence). Written as DNA, the CDR3 is TGTGCCAGCAGCTTAAGGTTTGGCTGGAACAATGAGCAGTTCTTC. Its translation: CASSLRFGWNNEQFF. Supplemented by reference TRBV7-9 and TRBJ2-1, the full variable domain reads DTGVSQNPRHKITKRGQNVTFRCDPISEHNRLYWYRQTLGQGPEFLTYFQNEAQLEKSRLLSDRFSAERPKGSFSTLEIQRTEQGDSAMYLCASSLRFGWNNEQFFGPGTRLTVL.

V and J are TRBV7-6 and TRBJ2-1; 14 nucleotides match TRBD2. Germline lookup yields CDR1 SGHVS and CDR2 FNYEAQ. This CDR3 has 18 amino acids. Trimming at V came to 1 base and at J to 5 bases, leaving 7 bases not matched to a gene. CDR3 sequence reads: CASSLGAGLAGGDNEQFF. The CDR3 coding sequence is TGTGCCAGCAGCTTAGGCGCCGGACTAGCGGGAGGCGACAATGAGCAGTTCTTC.

The chain has TRBV6-2 or TRBV6-3 and TRBJ2-3; 7 bases are shared with TRBD2. Trimming removed 6 bases from V and 5 bases from J; junction bases left unmatched: 5. This CDR3 is built from 13 residues. Germline CDR1 MNHEY, CDR2 SVGEGT. The DNA of the CDR3 is TGTGCCAGCAGGGCATTAGCGGGAGATACGCAGTATTTT. Translated: CASRALAGDTQYF.

Written as DNA, the CDR3 is TGCGCCAGCAGCCAAGATGGGCAGATGAACACTGAAGCTTTCTTT. Translated, it gives CASSQDGQMNTEAFF. The chain employs TRBV4-3 and TRBJ1-1, with unresolved D. The V gene's germline CDR1 is LGHNA and CDR2 YSLEER. This CDR3 has 15 residues. V dropped 0 bases and J dropped 0 bases, with 8 bases sitting between them.

At least ten counts were recorded for this clonotype. This chain links TRBV4-1 with TRBJ2-1, with TRBD2 as a possible D gene (5 bases). The CDR3 covers 16 residues. Trimming left V 1 base short and J 0 bases short, with 10 bases between. Germline-derived CDR1 and CDR2 are MGHRA and YSYEKL. This CDR3 is CASSQVTGSSYNEQFF. CDR3 nucleotides: TGCGCCAGCAGCCAAGTGACGGGGAGCTCCTACAATGAGCAGTTCTTC.

V usage is TRBV6-2 or TRBV6-3 and J usage is TRBJ2-7; D possibly matches TRBD1 or TRBD2 (5 bases each). The CDR3 contains 14 residues. With 2 bases removed from V and 2 bases from J, the gap between germline ends came to 10 bases. CDR1 and CDR2 from the germline V gene are MNHEY and SVGEGT. The CDR3 sequence: CASSYAQGPYEQYV. In DNA, the CDR3 is TGTGCCAGCAGTTACGCCCAGGGACCCTACGAGCAGTACGTC.

The gene calls are TRBV10-3 and TRBJ1-2; TRBD1 might be the D (5 bases). The CDR3 covers 13 residues. The germline CDR1 and CDR2 sequences are ENHRY and SYGVKD. The V end lost 5 bases, the J end lost 6 bases, and 13 bases lay between the germline ends. This chain's CDR3 is CAISSGRSDGYTF. CDR3 bases: TGTGCCATCAGTTCGGGACGGAGCGATGGCTACACCTTC.

This clonotype was seen many times. This chain uses TRBV7-2 with TRBJ2-3, with TRBD2 matching over 9 bases. Germline lookup yields CDR1 SGHTA and CDR2 FQGNSA. The CDR3 totals 15 residues. V trimming: 5 bases; J trimming: 1 base; junction bases outside the gene matches: 4. The CDR3 sequence: CASSAGGLGTDTQYF. Here the CDR3 DNA reads TGTGCCAGCAGCGCGGGGGGGTTAGGCACAGATACGCAGTATTTT. Filled out from reference TRBV7-2 and TRBJ2-3, the complete variable domain reads GAGVSQSPSNKVTEKGKDVELRCDPISGHTALYWYRQSLGQGLEFLIYFQGNSAPDKSGLPSDRFSAERTGGSVSTLTIQRTQQEDSAVYLCASSAGGLGTDTQYFGPGTRLTVL.

The CDR3 region is CASSQGPLSTDTQYF. CDR3 sequence (DNA): TGCGCCAGCAGCCAAGGCCCCCTCAGCACAGATACGCAGTATTTT. The chain has TRBV4-3 and TRBJ2-3, with no clear D. Germline V gene lookup returns CDR1 LGHNA and CDR2 YSLEER. This CDR3 contains 15 residues. Trimming removed 1 base at V and 0 bases at J, with 8 bases between.

The CDR3 region has the DNA TGTGCCAGCAGCATAAGCCGGACAGGGATGGCAGATACGCAGTATTTT. Translation: CASSISRTGMADTQYF. The chain combines TRBV7-2 with TRBJ2-3; 8 bases line up with TRBD1. Germline CDR1 reads SGHTA; CDR2 reads FQGNSA. The CDR3 is 16 amino acids. J was trimmed by 4 bases and V by 5 bases; bases with no gene match: 11.

This clonotype was seen at least ten times. The chain has TRBV7-2 and TRBJ2-1; TRBD1 matches at 7 bases. CDR3 length: 17 amino acids. V was pared by 5 bases and J by 0 bases, with 10 bases of the junction left unmatched. From germline, CDR1 is SGHTA and CDR2 FQGNSA. The CDR3 DNA is TGTGCCAGCAGCCCAGGGGGTAGCTGGAGCTCCTACAATGAGCAGTTCTTC. It encodes CASSPGGSWSSYNEQFF.